This T cell receptor (beta chain) stems from a study of OX40 agonist ivuxolimab in advanced cancers. Study in general: An anti-OX40 (CD134) antibody with agonistic activity, ivuxolimab, was administered to patients.

The repertoire was sequenced with immunoSEQ multiplex PCR; TCRdb's copy has only in-frame clones and lacks some. The data hold about 79,000 clones, with approximately 94% observed a single time. Findings and caveats of the study: CD4+ T cells averaged fewer expanded clones than CD8+ T cells.

The CDR3 runs to 12 residues. Trimming took 2 bases from V and 9 from J, leaving 8 bases between them. The germline CDR1 and CDR2 sequences are MDHEN and SYDVKM. Points on this clone: Antigen: not known.

J is TRBJ1-5 and V is TRBV28; the D is unclear. This clonotype originated in an adult with an advanced solid tumor such as melanoma, head and neck, liver or kidney cancer. The specimen comprised CD4+ or CD8+ T cells sorted from blood, sampled in a trial of the OX40 agonist ivuxolimab. Written as DNA, the CDR3 is TGTGCCAGCAGTTTAAGGGAGGGGCCCCAGCATTTT. Amino acids: CASSLREGPQHF.